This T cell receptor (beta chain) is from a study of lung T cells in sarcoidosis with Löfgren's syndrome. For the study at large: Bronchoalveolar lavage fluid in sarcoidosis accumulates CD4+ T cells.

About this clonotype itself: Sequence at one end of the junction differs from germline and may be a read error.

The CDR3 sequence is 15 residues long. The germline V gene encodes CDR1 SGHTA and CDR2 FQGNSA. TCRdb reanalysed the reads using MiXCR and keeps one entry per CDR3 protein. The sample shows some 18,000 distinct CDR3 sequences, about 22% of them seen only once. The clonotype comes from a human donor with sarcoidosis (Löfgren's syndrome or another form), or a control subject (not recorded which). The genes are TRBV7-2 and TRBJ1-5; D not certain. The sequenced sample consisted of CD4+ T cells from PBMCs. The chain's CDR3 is CASSLVVPNNKPQNF. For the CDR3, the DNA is TGTGCCAGCAGCTTAGTGGTCCCGAACAATAAGCCCCAGAATTTT. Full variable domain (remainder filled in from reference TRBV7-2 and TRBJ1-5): GAGVSQSPSNKVTEKGKDVELRCDPISGHTALYWYRQSLGQGLEFLIYFQGNSAPDKSGLPSDRFSAERTGGSVSTLTIQRTQQEDSAVYLCASSLVVPNNKPQNFGDGTRLSIL.